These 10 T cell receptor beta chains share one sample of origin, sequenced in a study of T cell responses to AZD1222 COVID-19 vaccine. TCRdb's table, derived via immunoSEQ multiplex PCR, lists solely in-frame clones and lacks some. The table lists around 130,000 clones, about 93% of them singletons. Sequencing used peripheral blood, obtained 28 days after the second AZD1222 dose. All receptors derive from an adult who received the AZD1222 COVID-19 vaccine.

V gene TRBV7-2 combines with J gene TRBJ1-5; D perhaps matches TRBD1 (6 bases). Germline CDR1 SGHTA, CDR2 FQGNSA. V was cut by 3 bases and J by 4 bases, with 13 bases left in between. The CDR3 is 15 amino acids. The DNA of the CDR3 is TGTGCCAGCAGCTTCTCAGGGGCCCCTAATCAGCCCCAGCATTTT. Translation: CASSFSGAPNQPQHF.

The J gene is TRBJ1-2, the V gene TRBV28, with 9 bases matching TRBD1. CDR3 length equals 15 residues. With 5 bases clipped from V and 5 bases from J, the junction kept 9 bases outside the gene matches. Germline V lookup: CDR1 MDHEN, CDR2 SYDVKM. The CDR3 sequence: CASSPPGQGPYGYTF. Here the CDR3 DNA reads TGTGCCAGCAGTCCTCCGGGACAGGGCCCGTATGGCTACACCTTC.

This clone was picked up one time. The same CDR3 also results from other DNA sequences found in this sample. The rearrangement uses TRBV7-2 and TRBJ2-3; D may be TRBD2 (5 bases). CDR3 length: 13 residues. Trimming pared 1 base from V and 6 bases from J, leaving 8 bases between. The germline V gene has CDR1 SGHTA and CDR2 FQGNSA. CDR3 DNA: TGTGCCAGCAGCTTAGGGCCGGGGGATACGCAGTATTTT. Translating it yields CASSLGPGDTQYF.

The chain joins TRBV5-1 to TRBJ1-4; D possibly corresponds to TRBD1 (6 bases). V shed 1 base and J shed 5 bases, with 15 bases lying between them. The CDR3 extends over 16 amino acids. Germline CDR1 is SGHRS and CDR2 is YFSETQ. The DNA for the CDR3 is TGCGCCAGCAGCTTGCTCGGTAGTCAGGGGAATGAAAAACTGTTTTTT. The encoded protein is CASSLLGSQGNEKLFF.

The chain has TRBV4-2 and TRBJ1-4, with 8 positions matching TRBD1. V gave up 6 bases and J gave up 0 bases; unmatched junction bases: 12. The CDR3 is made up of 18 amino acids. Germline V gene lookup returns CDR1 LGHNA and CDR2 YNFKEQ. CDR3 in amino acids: CASSQGAGGLTTNEKLFF. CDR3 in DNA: TGTGCCAGCAGTCAGGGGGCAGGGGGGCTAACAACTAATGAAAAACTGTTTTTT.

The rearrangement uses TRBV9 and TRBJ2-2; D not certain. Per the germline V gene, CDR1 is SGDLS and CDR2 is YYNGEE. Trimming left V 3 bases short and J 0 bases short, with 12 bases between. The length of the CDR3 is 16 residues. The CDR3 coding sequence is TGTGCCAGCAGCGCACGGTCGTCGGCGAACACCGGGGAGCTGTTTTTT. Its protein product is CASSARSSANTGELFF.

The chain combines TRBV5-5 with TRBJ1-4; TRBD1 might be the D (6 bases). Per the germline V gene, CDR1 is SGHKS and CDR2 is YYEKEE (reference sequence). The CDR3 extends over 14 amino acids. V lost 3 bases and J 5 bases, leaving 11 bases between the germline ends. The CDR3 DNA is TGTGCCAGCAGCTCACAGGGATTCAATGAAAAACTGTTTTTT. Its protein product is CASSSQGFNEKLFF.

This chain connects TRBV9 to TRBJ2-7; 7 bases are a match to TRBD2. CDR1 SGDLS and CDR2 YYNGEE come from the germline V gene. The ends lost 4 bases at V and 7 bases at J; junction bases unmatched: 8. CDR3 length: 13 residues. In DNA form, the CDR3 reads TGTGCCAGCAGCATAGGACTAGGCCGGGAGCAGTACTTC. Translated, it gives CASSIGLGREQYF.

CDR3 protein: CASSLGPDYNEQFF. In DNA, the CDR3 is TGTGCCAGCAGCTTGGGGCCCGACTACAATGAGCAGTTCTTC. The J gene is TRBJ2-1, the V gene TRBV5-4; D is unresolved. The germline CDR1 and CDR2 sequences are SGHNT and YYREEE (reference sequence). The CDR3 covers 14 residues. Trimming cost V 0 bases and J 3 bases, with 7 bases left between them.

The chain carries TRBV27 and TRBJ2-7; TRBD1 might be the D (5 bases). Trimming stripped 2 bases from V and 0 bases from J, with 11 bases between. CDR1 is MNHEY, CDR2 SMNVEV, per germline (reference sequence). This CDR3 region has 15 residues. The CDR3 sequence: CASSLRTQASYEQYF. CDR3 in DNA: TGTGCCAGCAGTTTAAGGACACAGGCCTCCTACGAGCAGTACTTC.